This paragraph covers one T cell receptor beta chain sequence. The data were obtained in a study of blood T cell repertoires in COVID-19. Study context: Samples of COVID-19 (acute and convalescent) were obtained from the United States, Italy and Spain.

Germline V gives CDR1 SGHRS, CDR2 YFSETQ. The CDR3 covers 19 residues. Trimming removed 4 bases from V and 0 bases from J; junction bases left unmatched: 9. The method was immunoSEQ multiplex PCR; TCRdb's version includes in-frame clones alone and lacks a portion of them. In the table there are roughly 230,000 clones, less than 90% of which are singletons. The gene calls are TRBV5-1 and TRBJ2-3, with 15 positions matching TRBD2. The receptor was isolated from an elderly woman with COVID-19, enrolled during active disease. The sequencing input was peripheral blood. CDR3 loop: CASSRGGTSGGTSTDTQYF. CDR3 nucleotides: TGCGCCAGCAGCCGAGGAGGGACTAGCGGGGGGACTAGCACAGATACGCAGTATTTT.